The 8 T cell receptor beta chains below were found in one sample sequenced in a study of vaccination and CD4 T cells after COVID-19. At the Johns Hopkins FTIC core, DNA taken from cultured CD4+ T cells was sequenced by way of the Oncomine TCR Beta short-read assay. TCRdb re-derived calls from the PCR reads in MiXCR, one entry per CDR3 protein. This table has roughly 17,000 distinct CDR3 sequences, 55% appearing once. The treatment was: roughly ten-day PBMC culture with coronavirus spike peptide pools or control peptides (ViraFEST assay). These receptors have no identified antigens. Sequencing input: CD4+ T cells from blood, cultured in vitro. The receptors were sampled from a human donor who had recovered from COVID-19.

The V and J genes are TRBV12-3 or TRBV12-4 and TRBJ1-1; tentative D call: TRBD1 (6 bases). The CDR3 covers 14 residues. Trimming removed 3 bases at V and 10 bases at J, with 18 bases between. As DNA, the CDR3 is TGTGCCAGCAGTTTGGGAGGGGGGGGCCAAGGAGCTTTCTTT. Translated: CASSLGGGGQGAFF.

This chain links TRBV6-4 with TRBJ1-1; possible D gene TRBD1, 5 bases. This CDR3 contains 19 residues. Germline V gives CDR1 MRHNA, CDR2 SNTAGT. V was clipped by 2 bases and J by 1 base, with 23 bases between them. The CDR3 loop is CASSDLKGGHSLENTEAFF. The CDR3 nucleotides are TGTGCCAGCAGTGACCTTAAAGGCGGACACTCGCTCGAGAACACTGAAGCTTTCTTT.

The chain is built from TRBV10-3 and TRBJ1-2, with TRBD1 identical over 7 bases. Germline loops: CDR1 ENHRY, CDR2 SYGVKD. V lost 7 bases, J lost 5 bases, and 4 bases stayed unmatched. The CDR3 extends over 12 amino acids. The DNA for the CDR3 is TGTGCCATCAAGAGGGGGCAATATGGCTACACCTTC. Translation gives CAIKRGQYGYTF.

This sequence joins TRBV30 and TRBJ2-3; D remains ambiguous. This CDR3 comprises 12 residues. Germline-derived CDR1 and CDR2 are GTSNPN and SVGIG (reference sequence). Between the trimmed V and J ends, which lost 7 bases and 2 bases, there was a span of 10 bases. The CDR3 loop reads CALTRATDTQYF. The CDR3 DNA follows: TGTGCCTTAACACGAGCCACAGATACGCAGTATTTT.

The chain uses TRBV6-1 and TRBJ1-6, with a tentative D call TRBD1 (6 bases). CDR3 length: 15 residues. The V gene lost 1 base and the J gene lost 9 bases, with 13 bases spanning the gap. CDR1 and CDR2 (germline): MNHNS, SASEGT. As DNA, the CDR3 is TGTGCCAGCAGTGAAGACCAGGGGTTTTTTTCACCCCTCCACTTT. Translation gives CASSEDQGFFSPLHF.

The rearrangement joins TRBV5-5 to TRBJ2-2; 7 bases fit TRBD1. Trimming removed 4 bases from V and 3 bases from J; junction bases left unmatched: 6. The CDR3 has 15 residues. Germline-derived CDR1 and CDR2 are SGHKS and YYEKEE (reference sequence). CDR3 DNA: TGTGCCAGCAGCCAAAGACAGGGTTACACCGGGGAGCTGTTTTTT. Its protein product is CASSQRQGYTGELFF.

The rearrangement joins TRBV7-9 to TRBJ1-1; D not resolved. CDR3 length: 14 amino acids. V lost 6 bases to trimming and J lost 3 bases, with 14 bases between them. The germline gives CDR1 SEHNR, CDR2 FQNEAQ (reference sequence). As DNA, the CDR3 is TGTGCCAGCAGGATCCTCACACCGGACACTGAAGCTTTCTTT. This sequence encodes CASRILTPDTEAFF.

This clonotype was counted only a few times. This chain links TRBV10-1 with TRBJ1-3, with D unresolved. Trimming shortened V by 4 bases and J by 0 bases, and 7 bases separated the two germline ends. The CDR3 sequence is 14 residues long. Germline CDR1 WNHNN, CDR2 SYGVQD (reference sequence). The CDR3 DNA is TGCGCCAGCAGTGGTAGTTCCTCTGGAAACACCATATATTTT. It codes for CASSGSSSGNTIYF.